The 25 T cell receptor beta chains below were found in one sample sequenced in a study of T cells after yellow fever vaccination. Using its own MiXCR run on the 5' RACE reads, TCRdb lists one record per CDR3 protein. The table shows 400,000 or so distinct CDR3 sequences, with roughly 10% occurring only once. The source was PBMCs, collected on the day of the first yellow fever vaccination. These receptors originate from a man aged 18 to 30 who received the YFV17D yellow fever vaccine.

This clonotype was counted a few times. The chain joins TRBV7-2 to TRBJ2-3; 10 bases fit TRBD1. This CDR3 contains 14 residues. Germline V gene sequence: CDR1 SGHTA, CDR2 FQGNSA. Unmatched junction bases numbered 4, after V lost 7 bases and J lost 3 bases. In DNA form, the CDR3 reads TGTGCCAGCAAAAGGGACAGGGGAACAGATACGCAGTATTTT. Translating it yields CASKRDRGTDTQYF.

This clonotype was observed a handful of times. J is TRBJ1-2 and V is TRBV4-3, with D hard to call. The V gene lost 1 base and the J gene lost 6 bases, with 18 bases spanning the gap. The CDR3 loop spans 16 amino acids. The germline V gene has CDR1 LGHNA and CDR2 YSLEER. The DNA of the CDR3 is TGCGCCAGCAGCCAAGGACGGAGCTATCTAACTAATGGCTACACCTTC. Translated, it gives CASSQGRSYLTNGYTF.

The genes are TRBV6-1 and TRBJ1-5; 7 bases match TRBD1. With V trimmed by 7 bases and J by 3 bases, 9 bases remained unmatched. Germline CDR1 and CDR2: MNHNS and SASEGT. This CDR3 contains 15 residues. CDR3 in DNA: TGTGCCAGCACGACGGCAGGGGGTAACAATCAGCCCCAGCATTTT. Its protein product is CASTTAGGNNQPQHF.

The sample holds a few counts of this clonotype. The gene calls are TRBV4-3 and TRBJ1-2, with TRBD1 as a possible D gene (5 bases). The CDR3 loop spans 16 amino acids. The ends were cut back, 0 bases at V and 3 bases at J, with 14 bases in the middle. Germline V CDR1 and CDR2: LGHNA, YSLEER. The CDR3 sequence is CASSQDRTGPYYGYTF. For the CDR3, the DNA is TGCGCCAGCAGCCAAGATCGAACGGGACCGTACTATGGCTACACCTTC.

This clonotype was counted many times. The chain joins TRBV5-8 to TRBJ2-7, with a tentative D call TRBD1 (5 bases). Germline V gives CDR1 SGHTS, CDR2 YDEGEE. V was clipped by 5 bases and J by 5 bases, with 11 bases between them. This CDR3 contains 12 residues. CDR3 loop: CASSPQGHEQYF. DNA for the CDR3: TGTGCCAGCAGTCCGCAGGGCCACGAGCAGTACTTC.

The chain recombines TRBV5-4 with TRBJ2-3, with D perhaps assigned TRBD1 or TRBD2 (6 bases each). Germline loops: CDR1 SGHNT, CDR2 YYREEE (reference sequence). CDR3 length: 16 amino acids. Trimming removed 0 bases at V and 0 bases at J, with 11 bases between. DNA of the CDR3: TGTGCCAGCAGCTTGGCCACGGGGGCTAGCACAGATACGCAGTATTTT. Its translation is CASSLATGASTDTQYF.

This chain joins TRBV5-1 and TRBJ2-3, with unresolved D. CDR3 length: 15 amino acids. Germline V gene lookup returns CDR1 SGHRS and CDR2 YFSETQ. Between the trimmed V and J ends, which lost 4 bases and 0 bases, there was a span of 12 bases. CDR3 in amino acids: CASSIGFTSTDTQYF. As DNA, the CDR3 is TGCGCCAGCAGCATAGGCTTTACTAGCACAGATACGCAGTATTTT.

CDR3 in amino acids: CASRRRLEGSNQPQHF. CDR3 nucleotide sequence: TGTGCCAGCAGACGAAGATTGGAGGGAAGCAATCAGCCCCAGCATTTT. J is TRBJ1-5 and V is TRBV6-1, with D unresolved. Germline V gives CDR1 MNHNS, CDR2 SASEGT. The CDR3 spans 16 residues. The ends were cut back, 6 bases at V and 1 base at J, with 16 bases in the middle.

This clonotype came up a few times. This chain links TRBV11-2 with TRBJ1-3, with unresolved D. The CDR3 spans 15 residues. Germline V gene lookup returns CDR1 SGHAT and CDR2 FQNNGV. V lost 1 base, J lost 0 bases, and 7 bases lay in between. In DNA, the CDR3 is TGTGCCAGCAGCTTAGGCCCCAGCTCTGGAAACACCATATATTTT. This encodes CASSLGPSSGNTIYF.

The chain employs TRBV5-1 and TRBJ1-5; D is ambiguous. V dropped 2 bases and J dropped 3 bases, with 12 bases sitting between them. The CDR3 covers 15 residues. CDR1 is SGHRS, CDR2 YFSETQ, per germline. The CDR3 is CASSLSGEANQPQHF. The CDR3 nucleotides are TGCGCCAGCAGCTTATCCGGGGAGGCCAATCAGCCCCAGCATTTT. Based on the CDR3 plus reference TRBV5-1 and TRBJ1-5, the full variable domain is KAGVTQTPRYLIKTRGQQVTLSCSPISGHRSVSWYQQTPGQGLQFLFEYFSETQRNKGNFPGRFSGRQFSNSRSEMNVSTLELGDSALYLCASSLSGEANQPQHFGDGTRLSIL.

This clonotype was counted only a few times. V usage is TRBV18 and J usage is TRBJ2-3; D is undetermined. This CDR3 contains 14 residues. CDR1 and CDR2 from the germline V gene are KGHSH and LQKENI. The V and J ends lost 3 bases and 2 bases respectively, with 9 bases between them. The CDR3 DNA is TGTGCCAGCTCACCCATAGGGTTCACAGATACGCAGTATTTT. It translates to CASSPIGFTDTQYF.

In this sample, this clonotype turned up many times. The V call is TRBV5-1, the J call TRBJ2-1, with 7 nucleotides matching TRBD1. V shed 3 bases and J 7 bases; nucleotides not matched to a gene: 7. CDR1 is SGHRS and CDR2 is YFSETQ in the germline V gene. The CDR3 has 14 residues. In DNA, the CDR3 is TGCGCCAGCAGCTGGGGACAGAAGTGGAATGAGCAGTTCTTC. Amino acid sequence: CASSWGQKWNEQFF. Combining the CDR3 with reference TRBV5-1 and TRBJ2-1 gives the whole variable domain KAGVTQTPRYLIKTRGQQVTLSCSPISGHRSVSWYQQTPGQGLQFLFEYFSETQRNKGNFPGRFSGRQFSNSRSEMNVSTLELGDSALYLCASSWGQKWNEQFFGPGTRLTVL.

V gene TRBV6-6 combines with J gene TRBJ2-7; 10 positions agree with TRBD1. The CDR3 is 11 amino acids. The ends lost 9 bases at V and 5 bases at J; junction bases unmatched: 1. CDR1 MNHNY and CDR2 SVGAGI come from the germline V gene (reference sequence). CDR3 protein: CASGTGDEQYF. For the CDR3, the DNA is TGTGCCAGTGGGACAGGGGACGAGCAGTACTTC.

The chain uses TRBV2 and TRBJ1-6; TRBD1 aligns across 8 bases. This CDR3 has 15 amino acids. The germline gives CDR1 SNHLY, CDR2 FYNNEI. The V segment lost 4 bases and the J segment 4 bases; nucleotides outside the gene matches: 3. DNA of the CDR3: TGTGCCAGCAGTGTTGGACAGGGTTATAATTCACCCCTCCACTTT. It specifies CASSVGQGYNSPLHF.

The J gene is TRBJ1-3, the V gene TRBV5-5; D not resolved. V gave up 1 base and J gave up 1 base, with 9 bases separating them. This CDR3 is built from 15 residues. Germline assignment: CDR1 SGHKS and CDR2 YYEKEE (reference sequence). CDR3 protein: CASSLRSGSGNTIYF. The CDR3 DNA sequence: TGTGCCAGCAGCTTGAGGTCCGGGTCTGGAAACACCATATATTTT.

This sequence joins TRBV29-1 and TRBJ2-5; D is uncertain. V was trimmed by 4 bases and J by 0 bases, leaving 12 bases between them. Germline CDR1 is SQVTM and CDR2 is ANQGSEA. The CDR3 length is 14 residues. The CDR3 sequence: CSVVGRVYQETQYF. DNA for the CDR3: TGCAGCGTTGTAGGAAGGGTGTACCAAGAGACCCAGTACTTC.

The J gene is TRBJ2-5, the V gene TRBV11-2; either TRBD1 or TRBD2 may supply D (5 bases each). This CDR3 spans 14 amino acids. The germline CDR1 and CDR2 sequences are SGHAT and FQNNGV. V was cut by 2 bases and J by 3 bases, with 10 bases left in between. CDR3 bases: TGTGCCAGCAGCTTAAACCTGGGGGAAGAGACCCAGTACTTC. Its translation is CASSLNLGEETQYF.

This clonotype was observed a few times. V and J are TRBV9 and TRBJ2-5; 8 bases agree with TRBD1. CDR3 length: 14 amino acids. Germline CDR1 is SGDLS and CDR2 is YYNGEE. J was trimmed by 5 bases and V by 4 bases; bases with no gene match: 7. The CDR3 protein is CASSKGNRGETQYF. CDR3 coding DNA: TGTGCCAGCAGCAAGGGGAACAGGGGGGAGACCCAGTACTTC.

This chain connects TRBV12-3 or TRBV12-4 to TRBJ2-2, with 9 bases aligning to TRBD1. The length of the CDR3 is 20 residues. Losses at the gene ends were 4 bases for V and 3 bases for J; bases not matched to a gene: 18. CDR3 loop: CASSSLRDRVSGVDTGELFF. CDR3 nucleotides: TGTGCCAGCAGTTCCCTTCGGGACAGGGTTTCGGGTGTTGACACCGGGGAGCTGTTTTTT.

The chain links TRBV7-3 to TRBJ2-7; D perhaps matches TRBD1 (5 bases). The germline gives CDR1 SGHTA, CDR2 FQGTGA. This CDR3 has 13 amino acids. The germline V and J ends were trimmed by 7 bases and 5 bases, with 15 bases remaining between them. CDR3: CASIQAGKNEQYV. CDR3 sequence (DNA): TGTGCCAGCATCCAGGCAGGGAAGAACGAGCAGTACGTC.

V and J are TRBV6-2 or TRBV6-3 and TRBJ2-7; D is unclear. The germline CDR1 and CDR2 sequences are MNHEY and SVGEGT. The CDR3 extends over 14 amino acids. Trimming pared 0 bases from V and 3 bases from J, leaving 9 bases between. Here the CDR3 reads CASSYSGSYYEQYF. DNA for the CDR3: TGTGCCAGCAGTTACTCCGGGTCCTACTACGAGCAGTACTTC.

In this sample, this clonotype turned up a few times. An end of the junction differs from the germline gene, which may be a read error. The V gene is TRBV7-7, the J gene TRBJ2-1; 10 bases agree with TRBD2. Germline V lookup: CDR1 SSHAT, CDR2 FNYEAQ (reference sequence). This CDR3 comprises 15 residues. This CDR3 reads CASSLMLAGAYEQFF. CDR3 nucleotide sequence: TGTGCTAGCAGCTTAATGCTAGCGGGGGCCTATGAGCAGTTCTTC.

V is TRBV11-1 and J is TRBJ2-2; TRBD1 matches at 7 bases. Per the germline V gene, CDR1 is SGHAT and CDR2 is FQDESV (reference sequence). V dropped 5 bases and J dropped 9; count of bases not matched to a gene: 21. The CDR3 has 18 amino acids. The CDR3, as DNA: TGTGCCAGCAGCCTGAGACCAGACAGGGTGATTCACCGTAGGGAGCTGTTTTTT. This gives the protein CASSLRPDRVIHRRELFF.

This sequence joins TRBV3-1 and TRBJ2-7, with D tentatively TRBD1 (5 bases). V dropped 0 bases and J dropped 2 bases, with 11 bases sitting between them. The V gene's germline CDR1 is LGHDT and CDR2 YNNKEL (reference sequence). The CDR3 is made up of 15 amino acids. CDR3 sequence: CASSQEETAPYEQYV. CDR3 nucleotide sequence: TGTGCCAGCAGCCAAGAGGAGACAGCCCCCTACGAGCAGTACGTC.

This clonotype was recorded a few times. The chain couples TRBV2 to TRBJ2-1; D is uncertain. CDR1 is SNHLY and CDR2 is FYNNEI in the germline V gene. V was pared by 7 bases and J by 4 bases, with 17 bases between. The CDR3 totals 15 residues. The CDR3, as DNA: TGTGCCAGCACCTCGTTTAATGGGGATTACAATGAGCAGTTCTTC. It is translated as CASTSFNGDYNEQFF.